This TCR beta chain was sequenced in a study of OX40 agonist ivuxolimab in advanced cancers. The protocol was immunoSEQ multiplex PCR, while the TCRdb copy is restricted to in-frame clones and leaves out a portion. Of about 70,000 clones in the sample, roughly 78% were seen once. CDR1 is KGHSH and CDR2 is LQKENI in the germline V gene. This CDR3 region has 16 residues. Trimming removed 1 base at V and 5 bases at J, with 14 bases between. This clonotype originated in an adult with an advanced solid tumor such as melanoma, head and neck, liver or kidney cancer. The chain recombines TRBV18 with TRBJ2-2; maybe TRBD1 (6 bases). The source was CD4+ or CD8+ T cells sorted from blood, collected in a trial of the OX40 agonist ivuxolimab. The CDR3 nucleotides read TGTGCCAGCTCACCACAAACACAGGGTGTAACCGGGGAGCTGTTTTTT. It specifies CASSPQTQGVTGELFF.